The 8 T cell receptor beta chains in this list originate from one sample, sequenced in a study of tumor-infiltrating lymphocytes in primary liver carcinoma. Each 20-30 mg portion of unsorted bulk tissue served as the source for co-extraction of RNA and DNA. With around 490 ng total RNA as template and a constant-region primer, TCR beta cDNA was made. Libraries of TCR beta came from three nested multiplex PCR rounds with slightly modified ARM-PCR. The two initial PCR rounds, around 11 cycles each, used TRBV1-TRBV30 forward and C-beta reverse primers. TCRdb ran MiXCR on the multiplex PCR reads and lists one entry per CDR3 protein. The sample consists of under 85,000 distinct CDR3 sequences, 65% to 80% of them appearing once. Sequenced: liver tumor tissue from sampling region 1. Noted subset: tumor region T1, superior pole. Receptor source: a man in his forties with primary liver carcinoma and hepatitis B virus infection.

In regard to this clonotype: A junction boundary mismatches the germline segment, possibly from a read error. The chain uses TRBV2 and TRBJ2-5; 9 bases are a match to TRBD2. The CDR3 contains 14 residues. Germline V CDR1 and CDR2: SNHLY, FYNNEI. CDR3 residues: CASSNDIAGEIQYF. CDR3 nucleotides: TGTGCCAGCAGTAATGACATAGCGGGAGAGATCCAGTACTTC. Full variable domain (remainder filled in from reference TRBV2 and TRBJ2-5): EPEVTQTPSHQVTQMGQEVILRCVPISNHLYFYWYRQILGQKVEFLVSFYNNEISEKSEIFDDQFSVERPDGSNFTLKIRSTKLEDSAMYFCASSNDIAGEIQYFGPGTRLLVL.

A remark on this clonotype: A read error is likely, as this CDR3 ends without the conserved phenylalanine or tryptophan. The limits of the CDR3 on the DNA are not certain, so only TCRdb's listed CDR3 is given. V is TRBV11-1 and J is TRBJ2-1; TRBD2 is the table's D call, not checked against the DNA. The CDR3 spans 17 amino acids, including both terminal residues. Germline V CDR1 and CDR2: SGHAT, FQDESV (reference sequence). The CDR3 is CASSLGLAGEVSNEQSL.

Remarks on this clonotype: Just one base apart from a much larger clone, this may be a read error. The chain employs TRBV28 and TRBJ1-5; D remains unclear. This CDR3 contains 14 residues. Germline loops: CDR1 MDHEN, CDR2 SYDVKM. In nucleotides, the CDR3 is TGTGTCAGCAGTCCTGACGGAAGCGATCAGCCCCAGCATTTT. It yields the protein CVSSPDGSDQPQHF.

Worth noting for this clonotype: The junction shows a germline mismatch at one end, possibly a read error. The chain is built from TRBV7-8 and TRBJ2-5, with D hard to call. Germline V CDR1 and CDR2: SGHVS, FQNEAQ. This CDR3 is 15 amino acids long. Here the CDR3 DNA reads TGTGCCAGCATCCCCCTCTACAGTACTCAAGAGACCCAGCACTTC. Its protein is CASIPLYSTQETQHF.

This clonotype has a count of ten or more. J is TRBJ2-1 and V is TRBV12-3 or TRBV12-4, with D possibly being TRBD1 (6 bases). The CDR3 consists of 14 residues. Trimming left V 5 bases short and J 3 bases short, with 11 bases between. The CDR3 nucleotides are TGTGCCAGCAGTCCCGGGACAAACTACAATGAGCAGTTCTTC. Residues: CASSPGTNYNEQFF.

A remark on this clonotype: Given the absence of the conserved phenylalanine or tryptophan at the CDR3 end, a read error is likely. The CDR3 DNA sequence: TGCAGCGCCCTCACAGGGGGTCAGCAGTTCCTC. It codes for CSALTGGQQFL. The chain uses TRBV29-1 and TRBJ2-1, with 8 nucleotides matching TRBD1. J was trimmed by 11 bases and V by 7 bases; bases with no gene match: 7. Germline-derived CDR1 and CDR2 are SQVTM and ANQGSEA. This CDR3 is built from 11 residues.

Concerning this clonotype: It is likely a read error, because the conserved phenylalanine at the end of the CDR3 is missing. The J gene is TRBJ2-7, the V gene TRBV10-3, with D perhaps given as TRBD1 or TRBD2 (5 bases each). The CDR3 is 15 residues long. Germline V gives CDR1 ENHRY, CDR2 SYGVKD. Deletions cut 4 bases from V and 2 bases from J, with 15 bases between. The CDR3 nucleotides are TGTGCCATCAGTGGAGGGGAACAACCGCCCTACGAGCAGTACTTA. Translated, it gives CAISGGEQPPYEQYL.

This clonotype was detected ten times or more. This sequence joins TRBV4-2 and TRBJ2-2; tentatively, D is TRBD1 (5 bases). This CDR3 has 15 residues. The germline CDR1 and CDR2 sequences are LGHNA and YNFKEQ. The V end was cut by 0 bases, the J end by 7 bases, with 12 bases between. CDR3 residues: CASSQEVRAVGELFF. The CDR3 bases are TGTGCCAGCAGCCAAGAGGTCAGGGCCGTCGGGGAGCTGTTTTTT.